This T cell receptor beta chain was sequenced during a study of shared clonotypes between healthy human individuals. Germline-derived CDR1 and CDR2 are MGHRA and YSYEKL. There are 15 residues in the CDR3. The junction had 3 bases not matched to a gene; V was cut back by 0 bases and J by 4 bases. Positively selected for CCR7, the CD45RO-negative cells used as naive CD8 cells excluded terminally differentiated effector memory CD45RA+ cells. All participating donors were Caucasian adults from Nashville, Tennessee. An assay was performed, and its level was deep. TCRdb's copy holds only in-frame clones and misses some; the assay was immunoSEQ multiplex PCR. Among about 1,800,000 clones listed, approximately 94% were seen once.

This TCR was sampled from a man aged 18-30 years in good health. The sample taken for sequencing was naive CD8+ T cells sorted from blood. The chain links TRBV4-1 to TRBJ2-3; 8 positions match TRBD2. Here the CDR3 reads CASSQDVGLADTQYF. Written as DNA, the CDR3 is TGCGCCAGCAGCCAAGATGTGGGACTAGCAGATACGCAGTATTTT.